The clone carrying this T cell receptor (beta chain) was seen only a few times. No antigen is known for it. Sequencing was performed with immunoSEQ multiplex PCR; in TCRdb, only in-frame clones are kept and a portion is missing. The sample contains some 53,000 clones, about 86% of which appear only once. This sample is drawn from a study of T cells after posttransplantation cyclophosphamide. Findings of the study overall: Recipient CMV seropositivity and CMV reactivation strongly tracked TRB clonality. TRB overlap between skin or GI tissue T cells and blood was limited.

J lost 9 bases, V lost 6 bases, and 7 bases had no gene match. Germline loops: CDR1 MNHNS, CDR2 SASEGT. This CDR3 is 13 amino acids long. The clonotype comes from a man under 40 with a blood cancer, CMV-positive, and with a related stem cell donor. This chain connects TRBV6-1 to TRBJ1-5; TRBD1 agrees at 8 bases. The sample consisted of PBMCs. Here the CDR3 DNA reads TGTGCCAGCAGGGAGACAGGGGTGGGGCCCCAGCATTTT. The encoded protein is CASRETGVGPQHF.